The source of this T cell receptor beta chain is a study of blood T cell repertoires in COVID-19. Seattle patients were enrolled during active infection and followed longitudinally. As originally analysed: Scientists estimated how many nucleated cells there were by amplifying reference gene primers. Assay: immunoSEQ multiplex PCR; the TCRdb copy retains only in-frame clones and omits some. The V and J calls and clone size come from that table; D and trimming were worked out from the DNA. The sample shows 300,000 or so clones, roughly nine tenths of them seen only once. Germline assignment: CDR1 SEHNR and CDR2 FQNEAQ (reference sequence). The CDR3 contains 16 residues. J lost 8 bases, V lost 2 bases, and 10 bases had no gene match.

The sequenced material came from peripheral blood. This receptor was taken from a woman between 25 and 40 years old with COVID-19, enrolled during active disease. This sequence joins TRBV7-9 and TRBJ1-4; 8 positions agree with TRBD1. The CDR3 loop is CASSLIWDRRREKLFF. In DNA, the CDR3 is TGTGCCAGCAGCTTAATCTGGGACAGGCGACGGGAAAAACTGTTTTTT.